The sequence of this TCR beta chain was determined in a study of blood T cell repertoires in COVID-19. Study as a whole: PBMCs, B-cell-depleted T cells, or T cells were the source of the cDNA or gDNA that made up the material.

Germline CDR1 SGHRS, CDR2 YFSETQ. Trimming cost V 4 bases and J 5 bases, with 13 bases left between them. CDR3 length: 14 amino acids. The table lists this clone with many counts. The data were produced by immunoSEQ multiplex PCR, yet TCRdb's version contains in-frame clones alone and is incomplete. Here the sample spans around 140,000 clones, 78% being singletons. Recovered status in Cohort 3 required two negative PCRs, clearance, or symptom resolution. The specimen sequenced was PBMCs or T cells enriched from blood (not recorded which). The chain couples TRBV5-1 to TRBJ2-1; maybe TRBD2 (6 bases). The TCR originated in a woman aged 50 to 60 who had recovered from COVID-19. The CDR3: CASSTDYGDNEQFF. The CDR3 nucleotides read TGCGCCAGCAGCACGGACTATGGAGACAATGAGCAGTTCTTC.